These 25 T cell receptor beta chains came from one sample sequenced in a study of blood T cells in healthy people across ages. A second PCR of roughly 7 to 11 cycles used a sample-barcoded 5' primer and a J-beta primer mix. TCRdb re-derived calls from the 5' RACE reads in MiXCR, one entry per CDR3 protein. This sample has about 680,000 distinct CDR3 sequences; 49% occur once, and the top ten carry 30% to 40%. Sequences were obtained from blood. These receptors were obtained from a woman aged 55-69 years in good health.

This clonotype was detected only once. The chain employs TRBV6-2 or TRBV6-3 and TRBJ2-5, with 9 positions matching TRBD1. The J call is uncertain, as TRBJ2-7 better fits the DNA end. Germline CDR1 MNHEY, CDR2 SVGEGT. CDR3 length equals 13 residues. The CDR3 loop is CASSTGGFYEQYF. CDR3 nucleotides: TGTGCCAGCAGCACAGGGGGCTTCTACGAGCAGTACTTC.

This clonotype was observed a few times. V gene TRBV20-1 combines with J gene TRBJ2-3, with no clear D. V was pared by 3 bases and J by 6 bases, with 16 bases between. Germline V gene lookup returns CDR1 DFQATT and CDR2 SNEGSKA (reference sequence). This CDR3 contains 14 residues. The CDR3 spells CSASGPAPRDTQYF. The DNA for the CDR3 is TGCAGTGCTAGTGGACCAGCCCCCAGGGATACGCAGTATTTT.

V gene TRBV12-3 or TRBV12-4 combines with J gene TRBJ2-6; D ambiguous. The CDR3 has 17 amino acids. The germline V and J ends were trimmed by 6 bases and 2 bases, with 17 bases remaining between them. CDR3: CASRLDWVGTGANVLTF. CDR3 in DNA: TGTGCCAGCAGGCTTGACTGGGTCGGCACTGGGGCCAACGTCCTGACTTTC.

Here the CDR3 DNA reads TGTGCCAGCACCGTCACACCGGATAATTCACCCCTCCACTTT. Translated, it gives CASTVTPDNSPLHF. This rearrangement joins TRBV9 to TRBJ1-6; D not certain. The germline V gene has CDR1 SGDLS and CDR2 YYNGEE. With 6 bases removed from V and 5 bases from J, the gap between germline ends came to 12 bases. The CDR3 extends over 14 amino acids. Looking up the rest from reference TRBV9 and TRBJ1-6 gives the full variable domain: DSGVTQTPKHLITATGQRVTLRCSPRSGDLSVYWYQQSLDQGLQFLIQYYNGEERAKGNILERFSAQQFPDLHSELNLSSLELGDSALYFCASTVTPDNSPLHFGNGTRLTVT.

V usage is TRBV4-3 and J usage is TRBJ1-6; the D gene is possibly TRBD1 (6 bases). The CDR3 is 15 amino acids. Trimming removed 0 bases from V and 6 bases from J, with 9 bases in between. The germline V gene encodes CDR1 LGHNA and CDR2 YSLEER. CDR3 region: CASSQDAGANSPLHF. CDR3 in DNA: TGCGCCAGCAGCCAAGACGCAGGGGCTAATTCACCCCTCCACTTT.

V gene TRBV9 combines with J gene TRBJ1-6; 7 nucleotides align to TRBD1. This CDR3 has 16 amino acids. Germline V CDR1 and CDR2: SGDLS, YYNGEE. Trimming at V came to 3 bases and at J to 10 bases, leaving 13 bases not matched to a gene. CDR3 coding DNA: TGTGCCAGCAGCGCCCACGAGACAGGGATAAAGTCACCCCTCCACTTT. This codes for CASSAHETGIKSPLHF.

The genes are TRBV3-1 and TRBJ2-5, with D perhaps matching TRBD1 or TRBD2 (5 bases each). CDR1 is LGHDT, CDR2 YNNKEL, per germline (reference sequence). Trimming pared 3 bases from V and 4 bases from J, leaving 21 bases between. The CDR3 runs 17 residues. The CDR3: CASSHPPTVTGGETQYF. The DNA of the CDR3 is TGTGCCAGCAGCCACCCCCCGACAGTCACTGGAGGAGAGACCCAGTACTTC.

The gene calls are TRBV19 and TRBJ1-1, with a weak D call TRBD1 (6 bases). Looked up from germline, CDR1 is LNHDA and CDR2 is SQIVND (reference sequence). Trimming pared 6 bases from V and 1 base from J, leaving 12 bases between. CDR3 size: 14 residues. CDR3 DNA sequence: TGTGCCAGTAGCCTCCGGGGGCGGAACACTGAAGCTTTCTTT. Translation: CASSLRGRNTEAFF. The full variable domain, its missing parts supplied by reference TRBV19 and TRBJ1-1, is DGGITQSPKYLFRKEGQNVTLSCEQNLNHDAMYWYRQDPGQGLRLIYYSQIVNDFQKGDIAEGYSVSREKKESFPLTVTSAQKNPTAFYLCASSLRGRNTEAFFGQGTRLTVV.

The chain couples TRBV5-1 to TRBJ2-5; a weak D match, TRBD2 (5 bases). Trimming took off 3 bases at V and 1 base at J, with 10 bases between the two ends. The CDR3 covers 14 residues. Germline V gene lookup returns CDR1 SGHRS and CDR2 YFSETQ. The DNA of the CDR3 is TGCGCCAGCAGCTCTTGGGCGGGCCAAGAGACCCAGTACTTC. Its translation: CASSSWAGQETQYF.

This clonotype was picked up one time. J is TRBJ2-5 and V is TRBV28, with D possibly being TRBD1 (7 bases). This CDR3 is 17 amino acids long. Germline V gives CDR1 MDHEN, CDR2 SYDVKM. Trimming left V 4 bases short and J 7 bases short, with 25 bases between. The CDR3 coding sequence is TGTGCCAGCAGTTCCTTTACCGGGACAGACACCGGGGGGACCCAGTACTTC. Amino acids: CASSSFTGTDTGGTQYF.

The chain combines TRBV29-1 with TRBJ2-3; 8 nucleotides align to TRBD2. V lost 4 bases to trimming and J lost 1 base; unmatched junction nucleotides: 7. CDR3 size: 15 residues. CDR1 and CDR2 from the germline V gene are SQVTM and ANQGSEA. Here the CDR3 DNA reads TGCAGCGTTGCCGGTCGGGAGGGGGGCACAGATACGCAGTATTTT. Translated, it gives CSVAGREGGTDTQYF.

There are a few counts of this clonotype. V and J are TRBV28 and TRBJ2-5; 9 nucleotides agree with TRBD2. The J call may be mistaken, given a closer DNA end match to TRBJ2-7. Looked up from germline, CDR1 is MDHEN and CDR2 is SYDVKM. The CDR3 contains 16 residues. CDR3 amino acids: CASSPHTGLASYEQYF. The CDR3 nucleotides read TGTGCCAGCAGTCCCCACACGGGACTAGCATCCTACGAGCAGTACTTC.

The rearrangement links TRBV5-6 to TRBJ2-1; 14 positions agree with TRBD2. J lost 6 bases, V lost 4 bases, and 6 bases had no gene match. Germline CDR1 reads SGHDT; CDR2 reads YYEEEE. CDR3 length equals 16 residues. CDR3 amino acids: CASSNVGLAGANEQFF. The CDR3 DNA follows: TGTGCCAGCAGCAACGTGGGACTAGCGGGAGCCAATGAGCAGTTCTTC.

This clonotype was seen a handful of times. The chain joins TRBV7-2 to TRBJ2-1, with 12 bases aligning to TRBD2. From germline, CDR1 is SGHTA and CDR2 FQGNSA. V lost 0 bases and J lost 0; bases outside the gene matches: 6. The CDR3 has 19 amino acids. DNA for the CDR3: TGTGCCAGCAGCTTAGCGGCTACGACTAGCGGGAGCTCCTACAATGAGCAGTTCTTC. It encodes CASSLAATTSGSSYNEQFF.

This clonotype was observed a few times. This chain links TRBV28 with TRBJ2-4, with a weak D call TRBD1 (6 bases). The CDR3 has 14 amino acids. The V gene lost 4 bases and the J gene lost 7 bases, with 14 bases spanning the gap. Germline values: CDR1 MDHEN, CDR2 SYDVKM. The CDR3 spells CASSSHTGWNIQYF. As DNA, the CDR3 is TGTGCCAGCAGTTCCCATACAGGGTGGAACATTCAGTACTTC.

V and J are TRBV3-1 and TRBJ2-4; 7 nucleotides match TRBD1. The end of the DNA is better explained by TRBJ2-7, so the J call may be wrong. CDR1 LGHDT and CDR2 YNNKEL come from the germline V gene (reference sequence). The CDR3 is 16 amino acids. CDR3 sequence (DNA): TGTGCCAGCAGCCAAGATATGGGGACAGAGGACTACGAGCAGTACTTC. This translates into CASSQDMGTEDYEQYF.

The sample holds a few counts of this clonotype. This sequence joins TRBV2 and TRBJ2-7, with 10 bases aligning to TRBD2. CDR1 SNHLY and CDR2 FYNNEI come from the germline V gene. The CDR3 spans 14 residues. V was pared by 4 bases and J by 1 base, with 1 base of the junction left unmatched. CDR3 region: CASSVGLASYEQYF. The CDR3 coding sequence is TGTGCCAGCAGTGTGGGACTAGCGTCCTACGAGCAGTACTTC.

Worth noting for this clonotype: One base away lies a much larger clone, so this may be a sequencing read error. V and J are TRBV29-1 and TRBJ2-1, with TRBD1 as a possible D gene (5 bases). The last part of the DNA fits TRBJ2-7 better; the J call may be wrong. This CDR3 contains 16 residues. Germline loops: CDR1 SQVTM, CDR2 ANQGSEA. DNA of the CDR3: TGCAGCGTTGGGGGCGACTGGGGAAGCTCCTACAATGAGCAGTACTTC. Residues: CSVGGDWGSSYNEQYF.

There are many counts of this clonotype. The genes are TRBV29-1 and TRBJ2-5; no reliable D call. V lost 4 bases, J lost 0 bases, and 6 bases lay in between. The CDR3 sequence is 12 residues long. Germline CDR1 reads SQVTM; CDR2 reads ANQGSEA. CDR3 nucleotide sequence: TGCAGCGTTGGATACAACCAAGAGACCCAGTACTTC. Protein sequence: CSVGYNQETQYF.

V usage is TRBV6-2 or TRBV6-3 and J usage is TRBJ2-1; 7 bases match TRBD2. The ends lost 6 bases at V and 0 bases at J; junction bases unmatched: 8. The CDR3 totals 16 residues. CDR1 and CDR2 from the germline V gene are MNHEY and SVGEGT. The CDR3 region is CASRIYGGSSYNEQFF. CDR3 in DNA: TGTGCCAGCAGGATTTACGGGGGGAGCTCCTACAATGAGCAGTTCTTC.

The CDR3: CASSSKDRLIYYEQYF. The CDR3 coding sequence is TGTGCCAGCAGTTCCAAGGACCGCCTAATATACTACGAGCAGTACTTC. The chain recombines TRBV28 with TRBJ2-7; D unresolved. V shed 4 bases and J shed 3 bases, with 19 bases lying between them. The V gene's germline CDR1 is MDHEN and CDR2 SYDVKM. The CDR3 extends over 16 amino acids. The whole variable domain, remainder taken from reference TRBV28 and TRBJ2-7, is DVKVTQSSRYLVKRTGEKVFLECVQDMDHENMFWYRQDPGLGLRLIYFSYDVKMKEKGDIPEGYSVSREKKERFSLILESASTNQTSMYLCASSSKDRLIYYEQYFGPGTRLTVT.

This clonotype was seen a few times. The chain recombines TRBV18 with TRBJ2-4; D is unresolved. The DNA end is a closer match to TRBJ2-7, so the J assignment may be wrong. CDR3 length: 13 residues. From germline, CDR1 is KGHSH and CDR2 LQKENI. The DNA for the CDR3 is TGTGCCAGCTCACCACTCACCATGGGCGAGCAGTACTTC. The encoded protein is CASSPLTMGEQYF.

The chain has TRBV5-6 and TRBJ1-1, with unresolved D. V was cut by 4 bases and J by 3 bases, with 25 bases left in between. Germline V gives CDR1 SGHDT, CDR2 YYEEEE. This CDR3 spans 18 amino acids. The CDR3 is CASSPSRPLLMSYTEAFF. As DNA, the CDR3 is TGTGCCAGCAGCCCGAGTCGGCCCCTCCTCATGTCGTACACTGAAGCTTTCTTT.

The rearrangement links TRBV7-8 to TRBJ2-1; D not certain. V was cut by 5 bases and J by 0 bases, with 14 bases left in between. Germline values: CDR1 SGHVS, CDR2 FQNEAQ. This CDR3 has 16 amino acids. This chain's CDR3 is CASSVRVGFSYNEQFF. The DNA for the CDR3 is TGTGCCAGCAGCGTCCGAGTAGGGTTCTCCTACAATGAGCAGTTCTTC.

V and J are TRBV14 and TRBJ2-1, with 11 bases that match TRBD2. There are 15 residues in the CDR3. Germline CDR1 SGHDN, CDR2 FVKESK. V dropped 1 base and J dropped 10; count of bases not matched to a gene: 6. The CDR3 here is CASSQVLAGGLEQFF. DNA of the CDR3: TGTGCCAGCAGCCAAGTCCTAGCGGGGGGTTTGGAGCAGTTCTTC. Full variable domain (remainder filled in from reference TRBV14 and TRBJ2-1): EAGVTQFPSHSVIEKGQTVTLRCDPISGHDNLYWYRRVMGKEIKFLLHFVKESKQDESGMPNNRFLAERTGGTYSTLKVQPAELEDSGVYFCASSQVLAGGLEQFFGPGTRLTVL.